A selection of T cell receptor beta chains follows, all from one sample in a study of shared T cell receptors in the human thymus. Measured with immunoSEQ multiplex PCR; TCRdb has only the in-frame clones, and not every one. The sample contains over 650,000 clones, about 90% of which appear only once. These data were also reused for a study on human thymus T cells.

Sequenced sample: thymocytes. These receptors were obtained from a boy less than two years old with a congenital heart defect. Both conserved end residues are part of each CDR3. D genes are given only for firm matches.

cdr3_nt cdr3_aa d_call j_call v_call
TGTGCCAGCAGCCCCCGAGGAGGCGGGCCCTATAATTCACCCCTCCACTTT CASSPRGGGPYNSPLHF NA TRBJ1-6 TRBV9
TGTGCCAGCAGCCCCACAGGGACCTACAATGAGCAGTTCTTC CASSPTGTYNEQFF NA TRBJ2-1 TRBV28
TGTGCCAGCAGTACCAAACGGGACAGGGCAAAGACCCAGTACTTC CASSTKRDRAKTQYF TRBD1 TRBJ2-5 TRBV28
TGTGCCAGCAGGGGCCCGGACAGGCTTTCTAAAGCTTTCTTT CASRGPDRLSKAFF TRBD1 TRBJ1-1 TRBV28
TGTGCCAGCAGCCAAAGGACTAGCGGAAAAAGGGTTGAGCAGTTCTTC CASSQRTSGKRVEQFF TRBD2 TRBJ2-1 TRBV28
TGTGCCAGCAGCTTAGGCCGGTACGAGATATATGGCTACACCTTC CASSLGRYEIYGYTF NA TRBJ1-2 TRBV11-2
TGTGCCACCGGAGGACGGAAGAACACTGAAGCTTTCTTT CATGGRKNTEAFF NA TRBJ1-1 TRBV7-8
TGCGCCAGCGCCGGTACCCTTAATGAAAAACTGTTTTTT CASAGTLNEKLFF NA TRBJ1-4 TRBV10-2
TGTGCCAGCAGCCGGGACAGAGTGCCCGGGTATGGCTACACCTTC CASSRDRVPGYGYTF TRBD1 TRBJ1-2 TRBV6-4
TGTGCCAGCAGACCGGGACAGCCCTATGGCTACACCTTC CASRPGQPYGYTF TRBD1 TRBJ1-2 TRBV11-2
TGTGCCAGCAGCTCCCCTAGCGGCTCGATACGAGGGCAGTACTTC CASSSPSGSIRGQYF NA TRBJ2-7 TRBV21-1
TGTGCCAGCAGCTTGGGAGGCCTGGGGGATACGCAGTATTTT CASSLGGLGDTQYF NA TRBJ2-3 TRBV7-9
TGCGCCAGCAGCCAAAGGGGGGGGAACACTGAAGCTTTCTTT CASSQRGGNTEAFF NA TRBJ1-1 TRBV4-3
TGTGCCAGCAGCGCCGCCCAGGGCAGAGGCGAGCAGTACTTC CASSAAQGRGEQYF NA TRBJ2-7 TRBV7-9
TGCACCAGCAGCCGGTCGGAACTAGCGGGGAAATACAATGAGCAGTTCTTC CTSSRSELAGKYNEQFF NA TRBJ2-1 TRBV1
TGCAGCGTTGGGAACAGATTTGGGGAGCAGTACTTC CSVGNRFGEQYF NA TRBJ2-5 TRBV29-1